The source of this T cell receptor (beta chain) is a study of blood T cell repertoires in COVID-19. On the study more broadly: Sites in the United States, Italy and Spain provided acute and convalescent COVID-19 samples. The analysed material was cDNA or gDNA that came from T cells, B-cell-depleted T cells, or PBMCs.

Original methodology: Scientists estimated how many nucleated cells there were by amplifying reference gene primers. TCRdb's copy holds only in-frame clones and misses some; the assay was immunoSEQ multiplex PCR. That table is the source of V, J and clone size, and D and trimming were worked out from the DNA. The sample carries 200,000 to 250,000 clones, 88% recorded once. Germline CDR1 PRHDT, CDR2 FYEKMQ (reference sequence). Trimming cost V 3 bases and J 5 bases, with 14 bases left between them. This CDR3 comprises 15 residues. Sequenced input: peripheral blood. This receptor was identified in a man between 18 and 35 years old with active or convalescent COVID-19. The chain has TRBV13 and TRBJ1-5; maybe TRBD1 (6 bases). The CDR3 DNA follows: TGTGCCAGCAGCTTCGGGGGGCGGTTAGATCAGCCCCAGCATTTT. As protein: CASSFGGRLDQPQHF.